This T cell receptor beta chain was recorded in a study of naive and memory T cell subsets. Comments on this clonotype: Its antigen is undetermined.

The beta constant-region primer was an equimolar mix of two oligonucleotides covering TRBC1 and TRBC2. Ligated cDNA was amplified by four rounds of PCR with nested alpha and beta constant-region primers and SP2. A 12-nucleotide UMI and the SP2 primer were added to the cDNA 3' end by oligonucleotide ligation. One entry per CDR3 protein, called by TCRdb with MiXCR from the UMI-ligation and nested PCR reads. The data hold 15,000 or so distinct CDR3 sequences, with approximately 8.6% observed a single time. Cells stained for CD3, CD4, CD8, CD45RA, CD27 and viability were sorted into four CD45RA/CD27 subsets. General study results and limits: Clonotypes here are unpaired alpha or beta chain sequences. No ground truth validated the naive and memory repertoire findings.

The sequencing sample was made of central memory CD8+ T cells from blood. This clonotype originated in a human donor in good health.

In DNA, the CDR3 is TGTGCCAGCAGCTTAATACAGGGTCCCCCAAGCACAGATACGCAGTATTTT. It codes for CASSLIQGPPSTDTQYF. The V gene is TRBV11-2, the J gene TRBJ2-3; the D gene is possibly TRBD1 (6 bases). CDR1 is SGHAT, CDR2 FQNNGV, per germline. Trimming pared 2 bases from V and 0 bases from J, leaving 15 bases between. This CDR3 is 17 amino acids long.